The 31 T cell receptor beta chains below all came from one sample that was sequenced in a study of blood T cell repertoires in COVID-19. Using immunoSEQ multiplex PCR, the repertoire was profiled, and TCRdb retains in-frame clones only, with some absent. The profile shows about 140,000 clones, 84% of them singletons. The sequenced material came from PBMCs or T cells enriched from blood (not recorded which). These receptors came from a man in his forties or fifties with acute COVID-19.

The gene calls are TRBV5-1 and TRBJ2-2; 7 bases fit TRBD2. The ends lost 4 bases at V and 5 bases at J; junction bases unmatched: 2. The CDR3 covers 13 residues. Per the germline V gene, CDR1 is SGHRS and CDR2 is YFSETQ. CDR3 DNA sequence: TGCGCCAGCAGCCCGGGGGGAACCGGGGAGCTGTTTTTT. Translating gives CASSPGGTGELFF.

CDR3 bases: TGTGCCAGTTCCGGACAGGGTAACTATGGCTACACCTTC. Its translation is CASSGQGNYGYTF. V is TRBV19 and J is TRBJ1-2; 8 bases fit TRBD1. The CDR3 consists of 13 residues. Germline V gene data show CDR1 as LNHDA and CDR2 as SQIVND (reference sequence). J lost 1 base, V lost 8 bases, and 3 bases had no gene match.

In DNA form, the CDR3 reads TGTGCCAGCAGGTCTCCAACAGGGAACCACGAGCAGTACTTC. The encoded protein is CASRSPTGNHEQYF. This chain links TRBV7-2 with TRBJ2-7, with TRBD1 as a possible D gene (6 bases). The V gene lost 6 bases and the J gene lost 5 bases, with 17 bases spanning the gap. From germline, CDR1 is SGHTA and CDR2 FQGNSA. This CDR3 is built from 14 residues.

This clone appeared once. The chain links TRBV5-1 to TRBJ1-4; TRBD1 matches 7 bases. This CDR3 is built from 15 residues. The trim removed 1 base at V and 3 bases at J, leaving 3 bases unmatched. Germline V CDR1 and CDR2: SGHRS, YFSETQ. The CDR3 here is CASSLWDRANEKLFF. The CDR3 bases are TGCGCCAGCAGCTTGTGGGACAGAGCTAATGAAAAACTGTTTTTT.

This rearrangement joins TRBV28 to TRBJ1-2, with D perhaps TRBD1 (5 bases). V gave up 6 bases and J gave up 6 bases, with 8 bases separating them. This CDR3 region has 11 residues. Germline CDR1 and CDR2: MDHEN and SYDVKM. CDR3 in amino acids: CASSWGHGYTF. CDR3 DNA sequence: TGTGCCAGCAGCTGGGGCCATGGCTACACCTTC.

Only one count was recorded for this clone. This chain uses TRBV5-1 with TRBJ2-1, with TRBD2 identical over 9 bases. CDR3 size: 15 residues. CDR1 is SGHRS and CDR2 is YFSETQ in the germline V gene. V was pared by 1 base and J by 3 bases, with 2 bases of the junction left unmatched. This CDR3 reads CASSLLAGIYNEQFF. The CDR3 DNA reads as TGCGCCAGCAGCTTGCTAGCGGGGATCTACAATGAGCAGTTCTTC.

V usage is TRBV7-2 and J usage is TRBJ2-3; D not certain. Germline CDR1 and CDR2: SGHTA and FQGNSA. The CDR3 sequence is 14 residues long. The V end was cut by 1 base, the J end by 4 bases, with 9 bases between. Written as DNA, the CDR3 is TGTGCCAGCAGCTTAGTGAGCGAGGCAGATACGCAGTATTTT. Amino acid sequence: CASSLVSEADTQYF.

This clone was observed a single time. The chain employs TRBV30 and TRBJ2-5; the D gene is possibly TRBD1 (5 bases). Deletions cut 2 bases from V and 1 base from J, with 11 bases between. This CDR3 spans 14 amino acids. Germline CDR1 GTSNPN, CDR2 SVGIG (reference sequence). The CDR3 sequence is CAWSSRTFQETQYF. The CDR3, as DNA: TGTGCCTGGAGTTCCAGGACATTCCAAGAGACCCAGTACTTC.

A word on this clone: One end of the junction varies from germline; a read error may be responsible. The V gene is TRBV7-9, the J gene TRBJ2-7, with 14 bases identical to TRBD2. This CDR3 region has 12 residues. Germline V CDR1 and CDR2: SEHNR, FQNEAQ (reference sequence). DNA of the CDR3: TGTGCCAGCAGCCCTTCCGGGACTAGCGGGAGCTTC. It encodes CASSPSGTSGSF.

The chain uses TRBV10-1 and TRBJ2-1, with 9 bases that match TRBD2. This CDR3 region has 15 residues. Germline CDR1 is WNHNN and CDR2 is SYGVQD (reference sequence). The junction had 6 bases not matched to a gene; V was cut back by 0 bases and J by 9 bases. The CDR3 reads CASSESSSGSGEQFF. The CDR3 nucleotides are TGCGCCAGCAGTGAGTCTAGTAGCGGGAGCGGTGAGCAGTTCTTC.

The chain couples TRBV3-1 (or the pseudogene TRBV3-2) to TRBJ2-5; TRBD1 might be the D (6 bases). The germline gives CDR1 LGHDT, CDR2 YNNKEL (reference sequence). The CDR3 extends over 16 amino acids. V lost 4 bases and J lost 2, with 17 bases in between. CDR3 coding DNA: TGTGCCAGCAGCCCCAAAGGGACACTTATTCAAGAGACCCAGTACTTC. As protein: CASSPKGTLIQETQYF.

The chain links TRBV18 to TRBJ2-7; TRBD1 agrees at 10 bases. Germline CDR1 KGHSH, CDR2 LQKENI. The CDR3 is made up of 14 amino acids. V lost 4 bases, J lost 4 bases, and 4 bases stayed unmatched. The DNA of the CDR3 is TGTGCCAGCTCACGGGGGACAGGGGAATACGAGCAGTACTTC. It codes for CASSRGTGEYEQYF.

The chain couples TRBV20-1 to TRBJ2-1, with TRBD2 identical over 10 bases. The CDR3 extends over 14 amino acids. J gave up 6 bases and V 3 bases, and 5 bases lay outside the gene matches. CDR1 is DFQATT, CDR2 SNEGSKA, per germline (reference sequence). CDR3 in DNA: TGCAGTGCTAGTCGGCTAGCGGGAGCCAATGAGCAGTTCTTC. Its protein is CSASRLAGANEQFF.

The rearrangement links TRBV28 to TRBJ2-7; D possibly corresponds to TRBD1 (6 bases). CDR3 length: 13 residues. In germline, CDR1 is MDHEN, CDR2 SYDVKM. Trimming stripped 6 bases from V and 5 bases from J, with 14 bases between. The CDR3 DNA is TGTGCCAGCAGCTTGCAGGGGACCGACGAGCAGTACTTC. Amino acid sequence: CASSLQGTDEQYF.

The rearrangement links TRBV29-1 to TRBJ2-1; 12 bases are shared with TRBD2. CDR3 length: 14 amino acids. After removal of 5 bases from V and 9 bases from J, the junction contained 8 bases not matched to a gene. Germline V gives CDR1 SQVTM, CDR2 ANQGSEA. This chain's CDR3 is CSVPLAGGGREQFF. CDR3 nucleotides: TGCAGCGTTCCGCTAGCGGGAGGGGGCCGTGAGCAGTTCTTC.

The V and J genes are TRBV5-6 and TRBJ2-7; D is unresolved. Germline V gives CDR1 SGHDT, CDR2 YYEEEE. The CDR3 is 12 residues long. Trimming left V 4 bases short and J 4 bases short, with 9 bases between. The CDR3 spells CASSVDGYEQYF. The CDR3 DNA reads TGTGCCAGCAGCGTGGACGGGTACGAGCAGTACTTC.

The chain is built from TRBV10-3 and TRBJ1-1; D may be TRBD1 (6 bases). The CDR3 spans 13 residues. Germline-derived CDR1 and CDR2 are ENHRY and SYGVKD. V lost 10 bases to trimming and J lost 3 bases, with 15 bases between them. CDR3 loop: CATGTGRDTEAFF. The DNA of the CDR3 is TGTGCCACGGGAACAGGGAGAGACACTGAAGCTTTCTTT.

The V call is TRBV30, the J call TRBJ1-3, with a possible D match to TRBD1 (5 bases). The V end lost 3 bases, the J end lost 2 bases, and 8 bases lay between the germline ends. The CDR3 extends over 13 amino acids. Germline CDR1 and CDR2: GTSNPN and SVGIG (reference sequence). The CDR3 loop is CAWSSGTGNTIYF. Here the CDR3 DNA reads TGTGCCTGGAGCTCAGGGACTGGAAACACCATATATTTT.

This chain connects TRBV2 to TRBJ2-3, with TRBD2 matching 9 bases. The J segment lost 5 bases and the V segment lost 7 bases, leaving 7 bases of the junction unmatched. The length of the CDR3 is 14 residues. Germline V gene sequence: CDR1 SNHLY, CDR2 FYNNEI. The CDR3: CASNVAGAEDTQYF. The CDR3 nucleotides are TGTGCCAGCAATGTAGCGGGAGCGGAAGATACGCAGTATTTT.

The chain recombines TRBV5-1 with TRBJ1-2; 7 bases line up with TRBD1. With V trimmed by 4 bases and J by 6 bases, 9 bases remained unmatched. Germline V CDR1 and CDR2: SGHRS, YFSETQ. This CDR3 is built from 14 residues. CDR3 nucleotide sequence: TGCGCCAGCAGCCCTGGGACAGTTTTACATGGCTACACCTTC. Protein product: CASSPGTVLHGYTF.

This chain links TRBV4-1 with TRBJ1-6, with TRBD1 matching 7 bases. The length of the CDR3 is 15 residues. Per the germline V gene, CDR1 is MGHRA and CDR2 is YSYEKL. Trimming removed 4 bases from V and 8 bases from J; junction bases left unmatched: 8. CDR3 protein: CASSPTGESYSPLHF. The CDR3 DNA reads TGCGCCAGCAGCCCCACAGGGGAGAGTTATTCACCCCTCCACTTT.

This clone has only one observation. V usage is TRBV29-1 and J usage is TRBJ1-1; TRBD1 matches 7 bases. Germline V gives CDR1 SQVTM, CDR2 ANQGSEA. The CDR3 has 16 amino acids. The J segment lost 5 bases and the V segment lost 3 bases, leaving 15 bases of the junction unmatched. As DNA, the CDR3 is TGCAGCGTTGACAGACAGGGTAGGATCTCGGATACTGAAGCTTTCTTT. It is translated as CSVDRQGRISDTEAFF.

This chain connects TRBV6-5 to TRBJ1-3; D is unclear. The CDR3 is 13 residues long. V lost 0 bases and J 3 bases, leaving 3 bases between the germline ends. The germline CDR1 and CDR2 sequences are MNHEY and SVGAGI. The CDR3 region is CASSYSSGNTIYF. For the CDR3, the DNA is TGTGCCAGCAGTTACTCGAGTGGAAACACCATATATTTT.

The chain has TRBV5-3 and TRBJ1-5; possible D gene TRBD1, 5 bases. TRBV5-3 belongs to the ORF category, with a function that is uncertain. The CDR3 is 14 residues long. Trimming took off 5 bases at V and 7 bases at J, with 16 bases between the two ends. CDR3 region: CARRLTGRGQPQHF. CDR3 nucleotide sequence: TGTGCCAGAAGACTCACGGGGAGGGGACAGCCCCAGCATTTT.

V is TRBV24-1 and J is TRBJ1-1; TRBD1 matches at 10 bases. The germline CDR1 and CDR2 sequences are KGHDR and SFDVKD. There are 13 residues in the CDR3. V trimming: 7 bases; J trimming: 4 bases; junction bases outside the gene matches: 2. Here the CDR3 DNA reads TGTGCCACCAGGAGGACAGGGGGCACTGAAGCTTTCTTT. Its protein product is CATRRTGGTEAFF.

The chain links TRBV12-3 or TRBV12-4 to TRBJ2-4; D may be TRBD2 (5 bases). The CDR3 extends over 13 amino acids. The ends were cut back, 6 bases at V and 11 bases at J, with 17 bases in the middle. This chain's CDR3 is CASRNLATGFQYF. The CDR3, as DNA: TGTGCCAGCAGAAATCTAGCTACGGGGTTTCAGTACTTC.

This chain links TRBV19 with TRBJ2-5; 8 positions agree with TRBD1. Germline lookup yields CDR1 LNHDA and CDR2 SQIVND (reference sequence). V trimming: 4 bases; J trimming: 5 bases; junction bases outside the gene matches: 15. This CDR3 has 17 residues. In DNA form, the CDR3 reads TGTGCCAGTAGTACCAGGACAGGGAGTGGGGAGTGGGAGACCCAGTACTTC. Translation gives CASSTRTGSGEWETQYF.

Only a few counts were recorded for this clone. V is TRBV5-8 and J is TRBJ1-5; D is perhaps TRBD1 (5 bases). CDR1 and CDR2 (germline): SGHTS, YDEGEE. Trimming removed 4 bases at V and 2 bases at J, with 13 bases between. CDR3 size: 15 residues. CDR3 region: CASSLQGSGNQPQHF. CDR3 coding DNA: TGTGCCAGCAGCCTGCAGGGTTCCGGCAATCAGCCCCAGCATTTT.

This clone occurred a few times. The rearrangement uses TRBV3-1 (or the pseudogene TRBV3-2) and TRBJ1-1; 8 bases agree with TRBD1. The CDR3 runs to 17 residues. Trimming took 1 base from V and 2 from J; bases not matched to a gene: 9. Germline V lookup: CDR1 LGHDT, CDR2 YNNKEL (reference sequence). The chain's CDR3 is CASSQALDREGNTEAFF. DNA of the CDR3: TGTGCCAGCAGCCAAGCCCTGGACAGGGAGGGAAACACTGAAGCTTTCTTT.

This chain joins TRBV7-9 and TRBJ2-1, with 11 bases fitting TRBD2. The CDR3 totals 17 residues. V dropped 6 bases and J dropped 4; count of bases not matched to a gene: 11. Germline V gene sequence: CDR1 SEHNR, CDR2 FQNEAQ (reference sequence). CDR3 bases: TGTGCCAGCAGATCCCCGGGACTAGCGGTAACTTACAATGAGCAGTTCTTC. It encodes CASRSPGLAVTYNEQFF.

The V gene is TRBV28, the J gene TRBJ1-6; 7 positions agree with TRBD1. From germline, CDR1 is MDHEN and CDR2 SYDVKM. The CDR3 covers 15 residues. After removal of 4 bases from V and 7 bases from J, the junction contained 7 bases not matched to a gene. The CDR3 protein is CASSSLGQQNSPLHF. The CDR3 nucleotides read TGTGCCAGCAGTTCTCTGGGACAGCAGAATTCACCCCTCCACTTT. Supplemented by reference TRBV28 and TRBJ1-6, the full variable domain reads DVKVTQSSRYLVKRTGEKVFLECVQDMDHENMFWYRQDPGLGLRLIYFSYDVKMKEKGDIPEGYSVSREKKERFSLILESASTNQTSMYLCASSSLGQQNSPLHFGNGTRLTVT.